The 27 T cell receptor beta chains in this list originate from one sample, sequenced in a study of vaccination effects on CD4 cells after COVID-19. For these TCRs, the target antigens are not known. Pools of viral peptides were used by the ViraFEST assay to expand antigen-specific CD4+ T cells ahead of sequencing. Scientists isolated CD4+ T cells after a roughly ten-day culture period ended. TCRdb's table, derived via immunoSEQ multiplex PCR, lists solely in-frame clones and lacks some. The sample lists 15,000 or so clones, less than 85% occurring once. The sample consisted of CD4+ T cells from PBMCs cultured with HCoV-229E spike peptides, taken before COVID-19 vaccination. These receptor sequences come from a human donor who received a COVID-19 vaccine.

The V call is TRBV10-3, the J call TRBJ2-2, with 12 nucleotides matching TRBD2. Trimming at V came to 5 bases and at J to 7 bases, leaving 5 bases not matched to a gene. Looked up from germline, CDR1 is ENHRY and CDR2 is SYGVKD. The CDR3 spans 15 residues. CDR3 coding DNA: TGTGCCATCAGTCGACTAGCGGGAGAGGTCGGGGAGCTGTTTTTT. This codes for CAISRLAGEVGELFF.

This chain joins TRBV28 and TRBJ2-2; D is possibly TRBD1 or TRBD2 (5 bases each). Trimming took off 3 bases at V and 3 bases at J, with 11 bases between the two ends. Germline CDR1 reads MDHEN; CDR2 reads SYDVKM. The CDR3 sequence is 15 residues long. Written as DNA, the CDR3 is TGTGCCAGCAGTTTTTGGGGGTCCGACACCGGGGAGCTGTTTTTT. It translates to CASSFWGSDTGELFF.

V and J are TRBV21-1 and TRBJ1-4. TRBV21-1 is designated a pseudogene. There are 18 residues in the CDR3. CDR3 amino acids: CARGVWGKRRGGNEKLFF. CDR3 DNA: TGTGCCAGGGGGGTGTGGGGCAAGCGCAGGGGAGGTAATGAAAAACTGTTTTTT.

J is TRBJ2-7 and V is TRBV30; D is ambiguous. V was shortened by 0 bases and J by 4 bases, with 7 bases between the two germline ends. Per the germline V gene, CDR1 is GTSNPN and CDR2 is SVGIG (reference sequence). This CDR3 has 12 amino acids. The DNA for the CDR3 is TGTGCCTGGAGTGTGTCTTCATACGAGCAGTACTTC. Translated: CAWSVSSYEQYF.

CDR3 protein: CASSQDRVGMNTEAFF. Here the CDR3 DNA reads TGTGCCAGCAGCCAAGACAGGGTAGGGATGAACACTGAAGCTTTCTTT. The chain couples TRBV3-1 (or the pseudogene TRBV3-2) to TRBJ1-1, with D perhaps matching TRBD1 (5 bases). The CDR3 covers 16 residues. The V gene lost 0 bases and the J gene lost 0 bases, with 11 bases spanning the gap. Germline values: CDR1 LGHDT, CDR2 YNNKEL (reference sequence).

The rearrangement uses TRBV20-1 and TRBJ1-2, with D unresolved. Germline CDR1 DFQATT, CDR2 SNEGSKA (reference sequence). CDR3 length: 10 amino acids. Trimming cost V 6 bases and J 13 bases, with 15 bases left between them. CDR3 in DNA: TGCAGTGCAAAGTGGCCGCCCGGCACCTTC. Translation gives CSAKWPPGTF.

This chain connects TRBV5-1 to TRBJ2-2; TRBD2 agrees at 10 bases. The germline V gene encodes CDR1 SGHRS and CDR2 YFSETQ. V gave up 4 bases and J gave up 4 bases; unmatched junction bases: 7. This CDR3 has 16 residues. The CDR3: CASSLGSGRATGELFF. The CDR3 nucleotides are TGCGCCAGCAGCCTTGGAAGCGGGAGGGCCACCGGGGAGCTGTTTTTT.

Concerning this clone itself: The junction differs from germline at one of its ends, possibly a read error. V and J are TRBV10-3 and TRBJ2-2, with 8 bases identical to TRBD1. This CDR3 has 14 amino acids. Germline CDR1 ENHRY, CDR2 SYGVKD. The CDR3 sequence: CAISQGAKTGELFF. The CDR3 DNA follows: TGTGCCATCAGTCAGGGGGCGAAGACCGGGGAGCTGTTTTTT.

The rearrangement joins TRBV6-5 to TRBJ1-5; a possible D gene is TRBD1 (5 bases). The V end lost 6 bases, the J end lost 7 bases, and 10 bases lay between the germline ends. The CDR3 length is 12 residues. Germline CDR1 MNHEY, CDR2 SVGAGI. CDR3 sequence: CASRAGRQPQHF. CDR3 coding DNA: TGTGCCAGCAGGGCAGGGCGGCAGCCCCAGCATTTT.

This clone was detected once. J is TRBJ2-1 and V is TRBV4-1; D may be TRBD2 (7 bases). This CDR3 contains 16 residues. The V gene's germline CDR1 is MGHRA and CDR2 YSYEKL. V was clipped by 0 bases and J by 5 bases, with 14 bases between them. The CDR3 sequence: CASSQEGRGGDNEQFF. The DNA of the CDR3 is TGCGCCAGCAGCCAAGAAGGGAGGGGGGGCGACAATGAGCAGTTCTTC.

This clone was counted a few times. This rearrangement joins TRBV3-1 (or the pseudogene TRBV3-2) to TRBJ1-6; a possible D gene is TRBD1 (5 bases). The CDR3 is 14 residues long. Per germline, CDR1 LGHDT and CDR2 YNNKEL (reference sequence). Trimming removed 3 bases from V and 6 bases from J, with 9 bases in between. The CDR3 DNA follows: TGTGCCAGCAGCCAGGGCAGGGCTAATTCACCCCTCCACTTT. Its translation: CASSQGRANSPLHF.

The V call is TRBV11-3, the J call TRBJ2-3, with 8 bases fitting TRBD2. V gave up 8 bases and J gave up 6 bases; unmatched junction bases: 10. Germline lookup yields CDR1 SGHNT and CDR2 YENEEA. The CDR3 is 14 residues long. CDR3 in DNA: TGTGCCAGCGCACCGGGACTAGGAAGGGATACGCAGTATTTT. This sequence encodes CASAPGLGRDTQYF.

The chain has TRBV2 and TRBJ1-3; D possibly corresponds to TRBD1 (6 bases). The length of the CDR3 is 17 residues. Trimming pared 3 bases from V and 0 bases from J, leaving 15 bases between. The germline gives CDR1 SNHLY, CDR2 FYNNEI. CDR3 protein: CASSDRTGTDSGNTIYF. The CDR3 DNA sequence: TGTGCCAGCAGTGACCGTACAGGGACGGACTCTGGAAACACCATATATTTT.

This clone was seen a handful of times. The chain is built from TRBV19 and TRBJ1-4; TRBD1 agrees at 7 bases. J gave up 8 bases and V 4 bases, and 4 bases lay outside the gene matches. This CDR3 is 13 amino acids long. Germline CDR1 reads LNHDA; CDR2 reads SQIVND (reference sequence). The CDR3 loop reads CASSTRGPEKLFF. The CDR3 DNA reads TGTGCCAGTAGTACGAGGGGGCCAGAAAAACTGTTTTTT.

The gene calls are TRBV9 and TRBJ1-1; D may be TRBD1 (6 bases). Germline V gene data show CDR1 as SGDLS and CDR2 as YYNGEE. V gave up 4 bases and J gave up 13 bases, with 29 bases separating them. The CDR3 spans 16 residues. The CDR3 protein is CASSPPSGAGNVKVFF. The CDR3 DNA is TGTGCCAGCAGCCCTCCCTCGGGGGCAGGGAATGTCAAAGTTTTCTTT. The complete variable domain, with remaining parts taken from reference TRBV9 and TRBJ1-1, reads DSGVTQTPKHLITATGQRVTLRCSPRSGDLSVYWYQQSLDQGLQFLIQYYNGEERAKGNILERFSAQQFPDLHSELNLSSLELGDSALYFCASSPPSGAGNVKVFFGQGTRLTVV.

This clone was seen a few times. The J gene is TRBJ1-1, the V gene TRBV4-1, with D hard to call. Trimming took off 4 bases at V and 1 base at J, with 19 bases between the two ends. CDR3 size: 17 residues. The germline gives CDR1 MGHRA, CDR2 YSYEKL. This CDR3 reads CASSPNPAKGGNTEAFF. The CDR3 DNA follows: TGCGCCAGCAGCCCCAACCCGGCGAAGGGAGGGAACACTGAAGCTTTCTTT.

This clone came up once. The chain joins TRBV7-9 to TRBJ1-2, with 10 bases lining up with TRBD1. Germline CDR1 reads SEHNR; CDR2 reads FQNEAQ (reference sequence). After removal of 1 base from V and 5 bases from J, the junction contained 4 bases not matched to a gene. This CDR3 region has 15 residues. The CDR3 spells CASSLVGTGVYGYTF. CDR3 nucleotides: TGTGCCAGCAGCTTAGTAGGGACAGGGGTTTATGGCTACACCTTC.

The chain is built from TRBV19 and TRBJ1-2; a weak D match, TRBD1 (6 bases). The CDR3 loop spans 14 amino acids. Germline CDR1 LNHDA, CDR2 SQIVND (reference sequence). The ends were cut back, 1 base at V and 6 bases at J, with 12 bases in the middle. The CDR3 protein is CASSIGQGTHGYTF. CDR3 in DNA: TGTGCCAGTAGTATAGGCCAGGGGACCCATGGCTACACCTTC.

This sequence joins TRBV15 and TRBJ2-3; 12 nucleotides align to TRBD2. V lost 5 bases, J lost 4 bases, and 4 bases stayed unmatched. Germline V CDR1 and CDR2: LNHNV, YYDKDF (reference sequence). There are 15 residues in the CDR3. The DNA for the CDR3 is TGTGCCACCAGCGGGGGACTAGCGGGTTCAGATACGCAGTATTTT. Protein sequence: CATSGGLAGSDTQYF.

The V and J genes are TRBV15 and TRBJ2-5; D is perhaps TRBD2 (5 bases). Deletions cut 3 bases from V and 5 bases from J, with 16 bases between. This CDR3 region has 15 residues. CDR1 is LNHNV, CDR2 YYDKDF, per germline (reference sequence). The chain's CDR3 is CATSRNEGSGETQYF. In nucleotides, the CDR3 is TGTGCCACCAGCAGGAATGAAGGATCGGGGGAGACCCAGTACTTC.

The chain carries TRBV30 and TRBJ1-4; possible D gene TRBD1, 6 bases. The germline V gene has CDR1 GTSNPN and CDR2 SVGIG (reference sequence). V dropped 4 bases and J dropped 2 bases, with 14 bases sitting between them. The CDR3 contains 15 residues. For the CDR3, the DNA is TGTGCCTGGATGGGGGGGCTGGGGACTAATGAAAAACTGTTTTTT. Translated, it gives CAWMGGLGTNEKLFF.

V and J are TRBV19 and TRBJ1-2; D may be TRBD1 (5 bases). Germline V lookup: CDR1 LNHDA, CDR2 SQIVND (reference sequence). The CDR3 covers 15 residues. Trimming cost V 6 bases and J 7 bases, with 21 bases left between them. The CDR3 coding sequence is TGTGCCAGTAGCCTGGGGCAGGGCCCCACCGGTGGCTACACCTTC. Translating gives CASSLGQGPTGGYTF.

The chain joins TRBV29-1 to TRBJ1-2; 10 bases are a match to TRBD1. V was pared by 6 bases and J by 6 bases, with 7 bases of the junction left unmatched. The CDR3 loop spans 13 amino acids. The germline V gene has CDR1 SQVTM and CDR2 ANQGSEA. Here the CDR3 reads CSVQGQGLNGYTF. The CDR3 DNA reads as TGCAGCGTGCAGGGACAGGGGTTAAATGGCTACACCTTC.

The V and J genes are TRBV25-1 and TRBJ1-1; D remains unclear. V lost 5 bases to trimming and J lost 4 bases, with 8 bases between them. This CDR3 spans 12 amino acids. Looked up from germline, CDR1 is MGHDK and CDR2 is SYGVNS. The CDR3 here is CASSNLGTEAFF. The CDR3 DNA reads as TGTGCCAGCAGTAACCTTGGCACTGAAGCTTTCTTT.

The chain employs TRBV9 and TRBJ2-1; TRBD2 agrees at 14 bases. With 2 bases clipped from V and 9 bases from J, the junction kept 4 bases outside the gene matches. Germline lookup yields CDR1 SGDLS and CDR2 YYNGEE. The CDR3 has 15 amino acids. The CDR3 reads CASSVGLAGVVEQFF. For the CDR3, the DNA is TGTGCCAGCAGCGTGGGACTAGCGGGAGTGGTTGAGCAGTTCTTC.

This clone has just a few counts. Its ends do not fully match the called genes, so a read error is possible. This chain joins TRBV7-7 and TRBJ2-3; TRBD2 agrees at 9 bases. The CDR3 is made up of 15 amino acids. In germline, CDR1 is SSHAT, CDR2 FNYEAQ (reference sequence). The CDR3 DNA follows: TGTGCTAGCAGCCCCGGGACTAGCCTCGCAGATACGCAGTATTTT. Protein sequence: CASSPGTSLADTQYF. The variable domain in full, completed from reference TRBV7-7 and TRBJ2-3, reads GAGVSQSPRYKVTKRGQDVTLRCDPISSHATLYWYQQALGQGPEFLTYFNYEAQPDKSGLPSDRFSAERPEGSISTLTIQRTEQRDSAMYRCASSPGTSLADTQYFGPGTRLTVL.

The chain is built from TRBV5-8 and TRBJ1-2; D gene uncertain. The CDR3 has 16 amino acids. Germline lookup yields CDR1 SGHTS and CDR2 YDEGEE. Trimming stripped 2 bases from V and 5 bases from J, with 19 bases between. CDR3 coding DNA: TGTGCCAGCAGCTTCGGTAGGCCGGCCGTAATTTATGGCTACACCTTC. Its protein is CASSFGRPAVIYGYTF. The full variable domain, completed using reference TRBV5-8 and TRBJ1-2, is EAGVTQSPTHLIKTRGQQATLRCSPISGHTSVYWYQQALGLGLQFLLWYDEGEERNRGNFPPRFSGRQFPNYSSELNVNALELEDSALYLCASSFGRPAVIYGYTFGSGTRLTVV.